One and the same sample provided the 21 T cell receptor beta chains below, sequenced in a study of blood T cell repertoires in COVID-19. Some clones are missing from TCRdb's copy, which holds only in-frame ones; the method was immunoSEQ multiplex PCR. The sample holds a few hundred thousand clones, about 88% seen once. Material for sequencing was peripheral blood. These receptors originate from a man aged 45 to 65 with COVID-19, enrolled during active disease.

In this sample, this clone turned up a few times. The chain employs TRBV29-1 and TRBJ2-2, with D perhaps TRBD2 (6 bases). V lost 6 bases and J 4 bases, leaving 9 bases between the germline ends. Germline V gene data show CDR1 as SQVTM and CDR2 as ANQGSEA. This CDR3 is 12 amino acids long. In DNA, the CDR3 is TGCAGCGTGGCGGGAACCACCGGGGAGCTGTTTTTT. Its translation is CSVAGTTGELFF.

This clone was counted once. This chain connects TRBV28 to TRBJ1-2, with TRBD1 as a possible D gene (6 bases). V was cut by 2 bases and J by 2 bases, with 6 bases left in between. The CDR3 covers 13 residues. Germline V CDR1 and CDR2: MDHEN, SYDVKM. This CDR3 reads CASSLGTNYGYTF. The CDR3 nucleotides are TGTGCCAGCAGTTTAGGGACAAACTATGGCTACACCTTC.

Here the CDR3 reads CAISEWDRRDEKLFF. Here the CDR3 DNA reads TGTGCCATCAGTGAATGGGACAGGCGAGATGAAAAACTGTTTTTT. The V gene is TRBV10-3, the J gene TRBJ1-4; TRBD1 matches at 8 bases. The CDR3 is made up of 15 amino acids. Trimming took 3 bases from V and 6 from J; bases not matched to a gene: 6. Germline-derived CDR1 and CDR2 are ENHRY and SYGVKD.

The chain combines TRBV9 with TRBJ2-1; TRBD2 aligns across 11 bases. Unmatched junction bases numbered 4, after V lost 2 bases and J lost 9 bases. Germline V gives CDR1 SGDLS, CDR2 YYNGEE. This CDR3 contains 14 residues. The CDR3 loop reads CASSVVLAGGEQFF. Here the CDR3 DNA reads TGTGCCAGCAGCGTTGTCCTAGCGGGAGGTGAGCAGTTCTTC.

V and J are TRBV5-4 and TRBJ2-5, with D unclear. CDR1 is SGHNT, CDR2 YYREEE, per germline (reference sequence). V was cut by 0 bases and J by 6 bases, with 15 bases left in between. CDR3 size: 15 residues. The CDR3 here is CASSLAALGRKTQYF. The CDR3 nucleotides read TGTGCCAGCAGCTTGGCGGCTTTGGGCCGGAAGACCCAGTACTTC.

This clone came up once. V and J are TRBV19 and TRBJ2-5; possible D gene TRBD1, 5 bases. V lost 3 bases and J 5 bases, leaving 10 bases between the germline ends. The germline CDR1 and CDR2 sequences are LNHDA and SQIVND (reference sequence). The CDR3 is made up of 13 amino acids. CDR3 sequence: CASSIWGEETQYF. DNA of the CDR3: TGTGCCAGTAGTATCTGGGGCGAGGAGACCCAGTACTTC.

The chain couples TRBV7-3 to TRBJ2-1; D gene uncertain. Germline values: CDR1 SGHTA, CDR2 FQGTGA. Trimming stripped 5 bases from V and 9 bases from J, with 11 bases between. The CDR3 spans 12 residues. The CDR3 sequence: CASSPQEGEQFF. The CDR3 DNA reads TGTGCCAGCAGCCCCCAGGAAGGTGAGCAGTTCTTC.

V and J are TRBV7-3 and TRBJ2-5; D remains ambiguous. Trimming pared 2 bases from V and 2 bases from J, leaving 9 bases between. The CDR3 sequence is 14 residues long. The germline gives CDR1 SGHTA, CDR2 FQGTGA. The CDR3: CASSLGPQQETQYF. The CDR3 DNA reads TGTGCCAGCAGCTTAGGTCCACAGCAAGAGACCCAGTACTTC.

The rearrangement joins TRBV2 to TRBJ1-6; D gene unclear. Germline V lookup: CDR1 SNHLY, CDR2 FYNNEI. V lost 2 bases, J lost 7 bases, and 6 bases lay in between. The CDR3 consists of 13 residues. The CDR3 protein is CASSERGNSPLHF. The CDR3 DNA follows: TGTGCCAGCAGTGAACGAGGGAATTCACCCCTCCACTTT.

V and J are TRBV5-1 and TRBJ1-1; possibly TRBD1 for D (5 bases). Germline-derived CDR1 and CDR2 are SGHRS and YFSETQ. Trimming stripped 0 bases from V and 2 bases from J, with 8 bases between. The length of the CDR3 is 14 residues. The CDR3 here is CASSLGQINTEAFF. CDR3 coding DNA: TGCGCCAGCAGCTTGGGACAGATTAACACTGAAGCTTTCTTT. The full variable domain, in which reference TRBV5-1 and TRBJ1-1 provide the parts outside the CDR3, is KAGVTQTPRYLIKTRGQQVTLSCSPISGHRSVSWYQQTPGQGLQFLFEYFSETQRNKGNFPGRFSGRQFSNSRSEMNVSTLELGDSALYLCASSLGQINTEAFFGQGTRLTVV.

This chain connects TRBV7-3 to TRBJ2-1; 8 bases align to TRBD2. The CDR3 is 18 residues long. J lost 1 base, V lost 0 bases, and 8 bases had no gene match. The germline V gene encodes CDR1 SGHTA and CDR2 FQGTGA. CDR3 amino acids: CASSLTGAGGLSYNEQFF. The CDR3 nucleotides are TGTGCCAGCAGCTTAACGGGCGCGGGGGGCTTGTCCTACAATGAGCAGTTCTTC. Based on the CDR3 plus reference TRBV7-3 and TRBJ2-1, the full variable domain is GAGVSQTPSNKVTEKGKYVELRCDPISGHTALYWYRQSLGQGPEFLIYFQGTGAADDSGLPNDRFFAVRPEGSVSTLKIQRTERGDSAVYLCASSLTGAGGLSYNEQFFGPGTRLTVL.

V gene TRBV4-1 combines with J gene TRBJ2-5; 12 bases line up with TRBD2. The germline gives CDR1 MGHRA, CDR2 YSYEKL. V dropped 3 bases and J dropped 4; count of bases not matched to a gene: 3. The length of the CDR3 is 15 residues. The CDR3 coding sequence is TGCGCCAGCAGCCAGCAACTAGCGGGAGGAGAGACCCAGTACTTC. Its translation: CASSQQLAGGETQYF.

The chain carries TRBV28 and TRBJ1-1, with D uncertain. V was pared by 3 bases and J by 4 bases, with 12 bases between. Germline V CDR1 and CDR2: MDHEN, SYDVKM. The CDR3 sequence is 14 residues long. CDR3 in amino acids: CASSFAGGGTEAFF. The DNA of the CDR3 is TGTGCCAGCAGTTTTGCAGGAGGTGGCACTGAAGCTTTCTTT.

V usage is TRBV2 and J usage is TRBJ2-2; 10 positions match TRBD1. The CDR3 runs to 15 residues. Unmatched junction bases numbered 7, after V lost 6 bases and J lost 6 bases. Germline CDR1 and CDR2: SNHLY and FYNNEI. CDR3 in amino acids: CASSRDRGVAGELFF. The CDR3 DNA sequence: TGTGCCAGCAGCCGGGACAGGGGAGTGGCCGGGGAGCTGTTTTTT.

The chain recombines TRBV5-4 with TRBJ2-2, with TRBD2 matching over 9 bases. Per germline, CDR1 SGHNT and CDR2 YYREEE (reference sequence). The CDR3 contains 15 residues. Losses at the gene ends were 4 bases for V and 2 bases for J; bases not matched to a gene: 3. The CDR3 DNA sequence: TGTGCCAGCAGCCCGACTAGCGGCAACACCGGGGAGCTGTTTTTT. This codes for CASSPTSGNTGELFF. Based on the CDR3 plus reference TRBV5-4 and TRBJ2-2, the full variable domain is ETGVTQSPTHLIKTRGQQVTLRCSSQSGHNTVSWYQQALGQGPQFIFQYYREEENGRGNFPPRFSGLQFPNYSSELNVNALELDDSALYLCASSPTSGNTGELFFGEGSRLTVL.

This clone was picked up one time. The genes are TRBV19 and TRBJ2-1; perhaps TRBD2 as D (5 bases). Deletions cut 5 bases from V and 5 bases from J, with 13 bases between. CDR1 LNHDA and CDR2 SQIVND come from the germline V gene (reference sequence). There are 14 residues in the CDR3. CDR3: CASSLWTEDNEQFF. In DNA, the CDR3 is TGTGCCAGTAGTCTCTGGACGGAGGACAATGAGCAGTTCTTC.

The table lists this clone with a count of one. This rearrangement joins TRBV6-6 to TRBJ2-7, with 7 bases matching TRBD1. Germline V gives CDR1 MNHNY, CDR2 SVGAGI (reference sequence). V dropped 6 bases and J dropped 3; count of bases not matched to a gene: 5. The CDR3 has 13 residues. The CDR3 region is CASSGGQDYEQYF. The CDR3 nucleotides are TGTGCCAGCAGCGGTGGACAGGACTACGAGCAGTACTTC.

The gene calls are TRBV6-7 and TRBJ2-1; 9 nucleotides match TRBD2. TRBV6-7 is an open reading frame, and its role is uncertain. The CDR3 covers 19 residues. Trimming took 7 bases from V and 8 from J; bases not matched to a gene: 24. CDR3 amino acids: CASTPSRGGPGTSRHEQFF. The CDR3 DNA reads TGTGCCAGCACGCCCTCCAGGGGGGGCCCCGGGACTAGCCGGCATGAGCAGTTCTTC.

V and J are TRBV5-1 and TRBJ1-1; TRBD1 aligns across 9 bases. V shed 5 bases, J shed 11 bases, and the junction held 10 bases outside the gene matches. The germline gives CDR1 SGHRS, CDR2 YFSETQ. This CDR3 spans 13 amino acids. The DNA for the CDR3 is TGCGCCAGCAGTGCAACAGGGGGCGCGGGCGCTTTCTTT. It encodes CASSATGGAGAFF.

The V and J genes are TRBV4-2 and TRBJ2-7; D unclear. The germline gives CDR1 LGHNA, CDR2 YNFKEQ. The CDR3 totals 15 residues. Trimming stripped 1 base from V and 2 bases from J, with 12 bases between. CDR3 bases: TGTGCCAGCAGCCAAGGAGGAACAAGAGCCTACGAGCAGTACTTC. Translation gives CASSQGGTRAYEQYF.

The rearrangement links TRBV3-1 (or the pseudogene TRBV3-2) to TRBJ2-7; TRBD2 agrees at 7 bases. J lost 0 bases, V lost 10 bases, and 9 bases had no gene match. This CDR3 contains 14 residues. The germline gives CDR1 LGHDT, CDR2 YNNKEL (reference sequence). CDR3: CATGPGGSSYEQYF. The DNA of the CDR3 is TGTGCCACCGGACCGGGAGGAAGCTCCTACGAGCAGTACTTC.